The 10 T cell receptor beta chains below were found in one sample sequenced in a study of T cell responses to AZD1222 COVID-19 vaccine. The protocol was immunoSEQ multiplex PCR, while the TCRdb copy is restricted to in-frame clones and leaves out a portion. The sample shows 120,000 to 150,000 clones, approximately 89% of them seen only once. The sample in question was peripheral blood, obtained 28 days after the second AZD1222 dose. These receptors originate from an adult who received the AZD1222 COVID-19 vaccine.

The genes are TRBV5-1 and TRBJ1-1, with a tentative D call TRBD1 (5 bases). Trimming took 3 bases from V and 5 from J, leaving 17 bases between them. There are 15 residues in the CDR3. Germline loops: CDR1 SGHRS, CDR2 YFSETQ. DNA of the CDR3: TGCGCCAGCAGCTCGAGTTGGGGGACGGGGACTGAAGCTTTCTTT. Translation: CASSSSWGTGTEAFF.

CDR3 sequence reads: CASSVAGRGLVEETQYF. The DNA of the CDR3 is TGTGCCAGCAGCGTAGCCGGGAGAGGGTTGGTAGAAGAGACCCAGTACTTC. This chain joins TRBV9 and TRBJ2-5; D perhaps matches TRBD2 (6 bases). The V end was cut by 0 bases, the J end by 3 bases, with 18 bases between. The CDR3 contains 17 residues. The germline CDR1 and CDR2 sequences are SGDLS and YYNGEE.

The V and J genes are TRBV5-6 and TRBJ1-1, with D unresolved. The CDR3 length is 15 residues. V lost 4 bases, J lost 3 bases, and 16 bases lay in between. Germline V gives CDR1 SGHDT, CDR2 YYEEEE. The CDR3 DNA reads TGTGCCAGCAGCCCATTTCTAATGGTGGACACTGAAGCTTTCTTT. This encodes CASSPFLMVDTEAFF.

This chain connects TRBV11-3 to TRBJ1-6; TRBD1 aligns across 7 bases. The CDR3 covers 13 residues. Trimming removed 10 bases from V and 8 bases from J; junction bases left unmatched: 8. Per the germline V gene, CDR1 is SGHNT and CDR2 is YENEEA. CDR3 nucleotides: TGTGCCACCCGGGCAGGGGGGCATTCACCCCTCCACTTT. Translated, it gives CATRAGGHSPLHF.

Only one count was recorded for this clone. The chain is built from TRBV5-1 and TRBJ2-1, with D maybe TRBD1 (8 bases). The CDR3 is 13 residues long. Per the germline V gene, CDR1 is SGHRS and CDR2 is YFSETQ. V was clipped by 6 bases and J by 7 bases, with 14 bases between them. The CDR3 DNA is TGCGCCAGCATGGACAGGGAGGGGAATGAGCAGTTCTTC. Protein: CASMDREGNEQFF.

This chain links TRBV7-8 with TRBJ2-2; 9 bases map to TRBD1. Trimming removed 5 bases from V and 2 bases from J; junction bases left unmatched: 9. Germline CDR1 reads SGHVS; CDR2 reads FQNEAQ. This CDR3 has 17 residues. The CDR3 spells CASSLRDRVGNTGELFF. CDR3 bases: TGTGCCAGCAGCCTCCGGGACAGGGTTGGAAACACCGGGGAGCTGTTTTTT.

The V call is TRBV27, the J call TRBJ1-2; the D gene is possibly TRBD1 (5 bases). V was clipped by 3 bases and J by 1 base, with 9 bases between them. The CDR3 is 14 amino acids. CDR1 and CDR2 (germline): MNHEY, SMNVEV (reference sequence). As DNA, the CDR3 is TGTGCCAGCAGTTTGTCAGGGATTAACTATGGCTACACCTTC. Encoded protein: CASSLSGINYGYTF.

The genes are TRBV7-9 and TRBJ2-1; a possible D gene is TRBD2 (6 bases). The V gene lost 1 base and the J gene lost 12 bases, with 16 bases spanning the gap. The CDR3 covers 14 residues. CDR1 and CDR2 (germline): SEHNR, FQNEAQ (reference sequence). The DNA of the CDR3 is TGTGCCAGCAGCTTAGACAGTAGCATCGGGGGGCAGTTCTTC. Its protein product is CASSLDSSIGGQFF.

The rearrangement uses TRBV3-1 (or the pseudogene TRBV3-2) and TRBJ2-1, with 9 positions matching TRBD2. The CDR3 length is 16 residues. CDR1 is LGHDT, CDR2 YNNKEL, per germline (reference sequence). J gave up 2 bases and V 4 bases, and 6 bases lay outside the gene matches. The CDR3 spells CASSLLSSGTYNEQFF. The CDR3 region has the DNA TGTGCCAGCAGCCTCCTATCTAGCGGGACCTACAATGAGCAGTTCTTC.

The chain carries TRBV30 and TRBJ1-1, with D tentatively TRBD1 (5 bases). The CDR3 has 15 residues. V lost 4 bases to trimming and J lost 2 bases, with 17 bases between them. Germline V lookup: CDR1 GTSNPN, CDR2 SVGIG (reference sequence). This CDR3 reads CAWTQGDGINTEAFF. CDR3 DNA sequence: TGTGCCTGGACCCAAGGGGACGGAATTAACACTGAAGCTTTCTTT.